These 20 T cell receptor beta chains share one sample of origin, sequenced in a study of early T cells in non-severe SARS-CoV-2 infection. Using its own MiXCR run on the 5' RACE reads, TCRdb lists one record per CDR3 protein. The table lists about 89,000 distinct CDR3 sequences, approximately 15% of them singletons. Here the sequenced sample was whole blood, taken at baseline. The source is an adult who was a healthcare worker with PCR-confirmed SARS-CoV-2 infection or an uninfected control (not recorded which).

This clonotype has just a few counts. V and J are TRBV7-9 and TRBJ2-1, with TRBD2 matching 12 bases. Germline CDR1 SEHNR, CDR2 FQNEAQ (reference sequence). Losses at the gene ends were 4 bases for V and 7 bases for J; bases not matched to a gene: 8. This CDR3 contains 16 residues. The CDR3: CASSSPSGRAQNEQFF. CDR3 DNA: TGTGCCAGCAGCTCACCTAGCGGGAGGGCCCAAAATGAGCAGTTCTTC. Full variable domain (remainder filled in from reference TRBV7-9 and TRBJ2-1): DTGVSQNPRHKITKRGQNVTFRCDPISEHNRLYWYRQTLGQGPEFLTYFQNEAQLEKSRLLSDRFSAERPKGSFSTLEIQRTEQGDSAMYLCASSSPSGRAQNEQFFGPGTRLTVL.

The V call is TRBV20-1, the J call TRBJ2-7; 10 positions agree with TRBD2. The germline gives CDR1 DFQATT, CDR2 SNEGSKA (reference sequence). V shed 1 base and J 2 bases; nucleotides not matched to a gene: 8. The CDR3 loop spans 16 amino acids. The CDR3 here is CSARGLSGRPTYEQYF. The CDR3, as DNA: TGCAGTGCTAGAGGGCTTAGCGGGAGGCCTACCTACGAGCAGTACTTC.

The genes are TRBV20-1 and TRBJ2-7; tentative D call: TRBD2 (6 bases). Germline lookup yields CDR1 DFQATT and CDR2 SNEGSKA (reference sequence). Trimming stripped 4 bases from V and 3 bases from J, with 13 bases between. The CDR3 consists of 13 residues. CDR3 in amino acids: CSATPGTLYEQYF. The DNA of the CDR3 is TGCAGTGCTACACCCGGGACTCTCTACGAGCAGTACTTC.

This clonotype was seen once. The V gene is TRBV5-5, the J gene TRBJ1-2; D is perhaps TRBD1 (6 bases). This CDR3 is built from 15 residues. Per the germline V gene, CDR1 is SGHKS and CDR2 is YYEKEE (reference sequence). Deletions cut 1 base from V and 2 bases from J, with 12 bases between. DNA for the CDR3: TGTGCCAGCAGCTTGTCAGGGGACGGCAACTATGGCTACACCTTC. Translated: CASSLSGDGNYGYTF.

This sequence joins TRBV7-2 and TRBJ2-1, with D perhaps TRBD2 (6 bases). The length of the CDR3 is 15 residues. The germline V gene encodes CDR1 SGHTA and CDR2 FQGNSA. The V gene lost 5 bases and the J gene lost 7 bases, with 18 bases spanning the gap. The CDR3 reads CASSRSGTGDNEQFF. The DNA for the CDR3 is TGTGCCAGCAGCCGTTCCGGGACGGGAGATAATGAGCAGTTCTTC.

This clonotype was seen more than once but under ten times. The junction departs from the called germline gene at one end, perhaps through a read error. The chain has TRBV7-2 and TRBJ2-5; 10 bases fit TRBD2. The CDR3 length is 14 residues. Per germline, CDR1 SGHTA and CDR2 FQGNSA. CDR3 residues: CASSLVGLAVPIPF. Here the CDR3 DNA reads TGTGCCAGCAGCTTAGTCGGACTAGCGGTACCCATCCCGTTC.

The table lists this clonotype with a few counts. Relative to the germline gene, one junction end is altered; a read error may explain this. The chain joins TRBV5-7 to TRBJ2-2; D perhaps matches TRBD1 (6 bases). TRBV5-7 is an ORF; its function is uncertain. The CDR3 has 15 residues. The CDR3: CANSLDWDNPGELFF. CDR3 bases: TGTGCCAACAGCTTGGATTGGGACAACCCCGGGGAGCTGTTTTTT.

This clonotype was detected only a few times. V gene TRBV28 combines with J gene TRBJ2-3, with D perhaps TRBD1 (7 bases). CDR3 size: 20 residues. V shed 5 bases and J shed 2 bases, with 29 bases lying between them. Germline V lookup: CDR1 MDHEN, CDR2 SYDVKM. CDR3 in DNA: TGTGCCAGCAGTCCTGAACAGGGGATGCGGCGGGGAGGTCCCACAGATACGCAGTATTTT. Translation gives CASSPEQGMRRGGPTDTQYF.

The chain carries TRBV12-3 or TRBV12-4 and TRBJ2-1, with 10 bases matching TRBD2. The V gene end was trimmed by 6 bases and the J gene end by 1 base; junction bases not matched to a gene: 6. CDR3 length: 16 residues. The CDR3 DNA reads TGTGCCAGCAGCACAGCGGGAGGGCCTTCCTACAATGAGCAGTTCTTC. Translated, it gives CASSTAGGPSYNEQFF.

This clonotype was seen a handful of times. The rearrangement joins TRBV7-9 to TRBJ1-2, with D possibly being TRBD1 (5 bases). The germline gives CDR1 SEHNR, CDR2 FQNEAQ (reference sequence). Trimming took off 2 bases at V and 5 bases at J, with 12 bases between the two ends. CDR3 length equals 14 residues. The CDR3 protein is CASSLQGAEYGYTF. As DNA, the CDR3 is TGTGCCAGCAGCTTACAGGGAGCAGAATATGGCTACACCTTC.

V is TRBV28 and J is TRBJ1-3, with unresolved D. CDR1 is MDHEN, CDR2 SYDVKM, per germline. The CDR3 contains 15 residues. Deletions cut 3 bases from V and 0 bases from J, with 9 bases between. The CDR3 nucleotides read TGTGCCAGCAGTTTGGAGGCGAACTCTGGAAACACCATATATTTT. It encodes CASSLEANSGNTIYF.

This clonotype was counted ten times or more. The genes are TRBV6-5 and TRBJ2-5; possible D gene TRBD1, 6 bases. The CDR3 loop spans 13 amino acids. Germline V gene lookup returns CDR1 MNHEY and CDR2 SVGAGI. V was shortened by 5 bases and J by 2 bases, with 9 bases between the two germline ends. The CDR3 here is CASSRTVQETQYF. The CDR3 DNA follows: TGTGCCAGCAGTAGGACAGTACAAGAGACCCAGTACTTC.

This sequence joins TRBV4-1 and TRBJ2-7; tentative D call: TRBD1 (5 bases). The CDR3 sequence is 17 residues long. Germline CDR1 and CDR2: MGHRA and YSYEKL. V lost 0 bases to trimming and J lost 3 bases, with 18 bases between them. The CDR3 DNA is TGCGCCAGCAGCCAAGAGTTGACAGTCCAGTACTACTACGAGCAGTACTTC. It yields the protein CASSQELTVQYYYEQYF.

The genes are TRBV30 and TRBJ2-2, with D unresolved. Germline V lookup: CDR1 GTSNPN, CDR2 SVGIG (reference sequence). CDR3 length equals 12 residues. Trimming removed 3 bases at V and 8 bases at J, with 10 bases between. The CDR3 reads CAWSAQAGELFF. The CDR3 nucleotides are TGTGCCTGGAGCGCCCAGGCAGGGGAGCTGTTTTTT.

This clonotype was detected a few times. The V gene is TRBV20-1, the J gene TRBJ2-7; 7 positions agree with TRBD1. This CDR3 contains 12 residues. Germline CDR1 DFQATT, CDR2 SNEGSKA (reference sequence). Trimming removed 7 bases from V and 3 bases from J; junction bases left unmatched: 6. CDR3 residues: CSVRDRNYEQYF. CDR3 DNA sequence: TGCAGTGTCAGGGACAGAAACTACGAGCAGTACTTC.

The sample holds a few counts of this clonotype. The chain employs TRBV6-4 and TRBJ2-2; 8 bases align to TRBD2. The V segment lost 3 bases and the J segment 5 bases; nucleotides outside the gene matches: 2. CDR3 length equals 14 residues. From germline, CDR1 is MRHNA and CDR2 SNTAGT. CDR3 loop: CASSEAGETGELFF. DNA for the CDR3: TGTGCCAGCAGTGAAGCGGGAGAAACCGGGGAGCTGTTTTTT.

The V call is TRBV20-1, the J call TRBJ1-1; tentative D call: TRBD1 (5 bases). The CDR3 runs to 12 residues. Germline V gives CDR1 DFQATT, CDR2 SNEGSKA (reference sequence). V dropped 2 bases and J dropped 3 bases, with 7 bases sitting between them. The CDR3 DNA sequence: TGCAGTGCTAGACTGGGGCACACTGAAGCTTTCTTT. This translates into CSARLGHTEAFF.

V is TRBV4-1 and J is TRBJ2-1; no definite D call. CDR3 length equals 14 residues. The V end was cut by 0 bases, the J end by 7 bases, with 10 bases between. In germline, CDR1 is MGHRA, CDR2 YSYEKL. The chain's CDR3 is CASSQEVPINEQFF. For the CDR3, the DNA is TGCGCCAGCAGCCAAGAGGTTCCAATAAATGAGCAGTTCTTC.

DNA of the CDR3: TGCAGTGCTAGTATAGTTGTCACTAACTATGGCTACACCTTC. Residues: CSASIVVTNYGYTF. The V and J genes are TRBV20-1 and TRBJ1-2; D is unresolved. V lost 3 bases and J lost 0, with 11 bases in between. Germline CDR1 reads DFQATT; CDR2 reads SNEGSKA (reference sequence). There are 14 residues in the CDR3.

This chain connects TRBV3-1 to TRBJ2-7; no firm D call. Trimming took off 4 bases at V and 0 bases at J, with 13 bases between the two ends. CDR1 and CDR2 (germline): LGHDT, YNNKEL (reference sequence). The CDR3 has 15 residues. CDR3 bases: TGTGCCAGCAGCCCCCGTGCCATCCCCTCCTACGAGCAGTACTTC. As protein: CASSPRAIPSYEQYF.